The 29 T cell receptor beta chains given below trace back to one sample, sequenced in a study of blood T cell repertoires in COVID-19. The data were produced by immunoSEQ multiplex PCR, yet TCRdb's version contains in-frame clones alone and is incomplete. The data hold roughly 85,000 clones, with under 85% observed a single time. Sequenced: peripheral blood. The receptors were sampled from a human donor in a cohort sampled during active COVID-19.

This clone showed up just a few times. The V and J genes are TRBV19 and TRBJ2-7, with unresolved D. Germline V CDR1 and CDR2: LNHDA, SQIVND (reference sequence). The CDR3 sequence is 15 residues long. Trimming pared 3 bases from V and 2 bases from J, leaving 14 bases between. The CDR3 reads CASSIRFGGPYEQYF. In DNA form, the CDR3 reads TGTGCCAGTAGTATCCGATTTGGTGGGCCCTACGAGCAGTACTTC.

J is TRBJ1-2 and V is TRBV5-4, with a tentative D call TRBD1 (6 bases). V gave up 5 bases and J gave up 4 bases, with 18 bases separating them. CDR1 and CDR2 from the germline V gene are SGHNT and YYREEE (reference sequence). CDR3 size: 15 residues. CDR3 DNA: TGTGCCAGCAGACAGCATGCCGGACAGTCCTATGGCTACACCTTC. It codes for CASRQHAGQSYGYTF.

This clone was detected once. The V call is TRBV11-2, the J call TRBJ2-4; 7 bases map to TRBD1. The length of the CDR3 is 14 residues. Trimming cost V 5 bases and J 2 bases; bases outside gene matches: 3. Germline-derived CDR1 and CDR2 are SGHAT and FQNNGV. The CDR3 nucleotides are TGTGCCAGCAGCCCGACAGGGCCCAAAAACATTCAGTACTTC. It yields the protein CASSPTGPKNIQYF.

This chain joins TRBV11-2 and TRBJ2-7, with a tentative D call TRBD1 (5 bases). In germline, CDR1 is SGHAT, CDR2 FQNNGV. Trimming removed 1 base from V and 0 bases from J, with 10 bases in between. The CDR3 totals 15 residues. The CDR3 DNA follows: TGTGCCAGCAGCTTAGTCGGACACAGCTCCTACGAGCAGTACTTC. Encoded protein: CASSLVGHSSYEQYF.

The V call is TRBV7-9, the J call TRBJ2-1, with TRBD2 matching over 8 bases. Germline CDR1 SEHNR, CDR2 FQNEAQ (reference sequence). The junction had 3 bases not matched to a gene; V was cut back by 5 bases and J by 9 bases. The CDR3 totals 12 residues. The CDR3 spells CASSPRGGEQFF. The CDR3 DNA sequence: TGTGCCAGCAGCCCCCGGGGGGGTGAGCAGTTCTTC.

The gene calls are TRBV10-3 and TRBJ2-7, with TRBD1 matching 12 bases. V dropped 11 bases and J dropped 7; count of bases not matched to a gene: 6. Germline CDR1 ENHRY, CDR2 SYGVKD. The CDR3 covers 12 residues. The CDR3 loop reads CAVGQGAREQYF. The CDR3 nucleotides read TGTGCCGTGGGACAGGGGGCTAGAGAGCAGTACTTC.

As to this clone: Relative to the germline gene, one junction end is altered; a read error may explain this. V usage is TRBV5-1 and J usage is TRBJ1-4; 8 nucleotides align to TRBD1. The CDR3 extends over 15 amino acids. Germline CDR1 and CDR2: SGHRS and YFSETQ. DNA for the CDR3: TGCGCTAGCACGCCAACCGGGACAGGTGATGAAAAACTGTTTTTT. Translation: CASTPTGTGDEKLFF.

A few counts support this clone. This sequence joins TRBV3-1 (or the pseudogene TRBV3-2) and TRBJ1-2; 8 bases match TRBD1. CDR3 length: 13 residues. The ends lost 6 bases at V and 7 bases at J; junction bases unmatched: 7. The germline V gene has CDR1 LGHDT and CDR2 YNNKEL (reference sequence). The CDR3 bases are TGTGCCAGCAGACCCCAGGGGGCTCTTGGCTACACCTTC. It codes for CASRPQGALGYTF.

This clone was detected only once. The rearrangement joins TRBV4-3 to TRBJ2-2, with 9 positions matching TRBD2. CDR1 LGHNA and CDR2 YSLEER come from the germline V gene. J lost 4 bases, V lost 0 bases, and 9 bases had no gene match. CDR3 length: 18 residues. The CDR3 sequence: CASSQDLGLAGSTGELFF. In DNA form, the CDR3 reads TGCGCCAGCAGCCAAGATTTAGGGCTAGCGGGGAGCACCGGGGAGCTGTTTTTT.

Ten or more counts support this clone. The genes are TRBV5-1 and TRBJ1-4; TRBD1 is a possible D gene (5 bases). Germline V gene data show CDR1 as SGHRS and CDR2 as YFSETQ. The CDR3 loop spans 13 amino acids. Trimming removed 0 bases at V and 6 bases at J, with 6 bases between. CDR3 DNA: TGCGCCAGCAGCTTGGCCAGGGATGAAAAACTGTTTTTT. Translating gives CASSLARDEKLFF.

The chain carries TRBV11-2 and TRBJ1-6; D perhaps matches TRBD1 (6 bases). Trimming left V 8 bases short and J 8 bases short, with 13 bases between. Germline lookup yields CDR1 SGHAT and CDR2 FQNNGV. CDR3 size: 13 residues. The CDR3 spells CASGGGGDSPLHF. The CDR3 DNA sequence: TGTGCCAGCGGAGGGGGGGGAGATTCACCCCTCCACTTT.

The J gene is TRBJ2-5, the V gene TRBV5-4; TRBD2 matches at 11 bases. Germline loops: CDR1 SGHNT, CDR2 YYREEE (reference sequence). V dropped 4 bases and J dropped 4; count of bases not matched to a gene: 12. This CDR3 comprises 17 residues. The CDR3 protein is CASSDGTSGGGLETQYF. Written as DNA, the CDR3 is TGTGCCAGCAGCGACGGTACTAGCGGGGGAGGGTTAGAGACCCAGTACTTC.

This rearrangement joins TRBV5-5 to TRBJ2-7; D possibly corresponds to TRBD2 (5 bases). Germline values: CDR1 SGHKS, CDR2 YYEKEE (reference sequence). V lost 1 base to trimming and J lost 0 bases, with 8 bases between them. CDR3 length equals 14 residues. The CDR3 DNA is TGTGCCAGCAGCTTGATCCTAGCCTCCTACGAGCAGTACTTC. Amino acids: CASSLILASYEQYF. Filled out from reference TRBV5-5 and TRBJ2-7, the complete variable domain reads DAGVTQSPTHLIKTRGQQVTLRCSPISGHKSVSWYQQVLGQGPQFIFQYYEKEERGRGNFPDRFSARQFPNYSSELNVNALLLGDSALYLCASSLILASYEQYFGPGTRLTVT.

This clone was recorded only once. V is TRBV13 and J is TRBJ1-2; tentatively, D is TRBD1 (5 bases). With 5 bases removed from V and 2 bases from J, the gap between germline ends came to 15 bases. This CDR3 comprises 15 residues. Germline lookup yields CDR1 PRHDT and CDR2 FYEKMQ (reference sequence). CDR3 in DNA: TGTGCCAGCAGCGCCGGTCCGACAGAAAACTATGGCTACACCTTC. Its translation is CASSAGPTENYGYTF.

The sample holds a few counts of this clone. The V call is TRBV5-8, the J call TRBJ2-7; D remains ambiguous. This CDR3 has 15 amino acids. CDR1 and CDR2 from the germline V gene are SGHTS and YDEGEE. V gave up 5 bases and J gave up 1 base, with 16 bases separating them. CDR3 residues: CASSRGLFESYEQYF. The CDR3 DNA follows: TGTGCCAGCAGTCGTGGGCTTTTTGAGTCCTACGAGCAGTACTTC.

This clone was seen a few times. The V and J genes are TRBV5-1 and TRBJ1-1; a possible D gene is TRBD1 (5 bases). Germline lookup yields CDR1 SGHRS and CDR2 YFSETQ. Trimming took off 5 bases at V and 4 bases at J, with 12 bases between the two ends. The CDR3 runs to 13 residues. The CDR3 reads CASRGGDGTEAFF. The CDR3 nucleotides read TGCGCCAGCAGGGGAGGGGACGGCACTGAAGCTTTCTTT.

The J gene is TRBJ2-7, the V gene TRBV3-1 (or the pseudogene TRBV3-2); 8 bases fit TRBD1. From germline, CDR1 is LGHDT and CDR2 YNNKEL (reference sequence). J gave up 9 bases and V 1 base, and 5 bases lay outside the gene matches. This CDR3 has 13 residues. Here the CDR3 reads CASSQATGAVQYF. The CDR3, as DNA: TGTGCCAGCAGCCAAGCGACAGGGGCGGTGCAGTACTTC.

The chain links TRBV2 to TRBJ1-2; 10 bases are a match to TRBD1. V lost 8 bases and J lost 8; bases outside the gene matches: 11. Germline V lookup: CDR1 SNHLY, CDR2 FYNNEI. This CDR3 has 14 amino acids. This chain's CDR3 is CASGGGTGVEGYTF. The CDR3 nucleotides read TGTGCCAGCGGAGGGGGGACAGGGGTAGAGGGCTACACCTTC.

The chain combines TRBV3-1 (or the pseudogene TRBV3-2) with TRBJ1-5; possible D gene TRBD1, 6 bases. Germline-derived CDR1 and CDR2 are LGHDT and YNNKEL (reference sequence). The V gene lost 1 base and the J gene lost 6 bases, with 13 bases spanning the gap. This CDR3 comprises 15 residues. CDR3 DNA sequence: TGTGCCAGCAGCCAAGGTCGGGCAGGGGTTCAGCCCCAGCATTTT. Protein: CASSQGRAGVQPQHF.

The chain has TRBV28 and TRBJ2-7; D is possibly TRBD1 (6 bases). V was shortened by 3 bases and J by 3 bases, with 18 bases between the two germline ends. This CDR3 region has 16 residues. Germline CDR1 and CDR2: MDHEN and SYDVKM. The CDR3 here is CASSFSPDRSYYEQYF. As DNA, the CDR3 is TGTGCCAGCAGTTTCTCCCCTGACAGGAGTTACTACGAGCAGTACTTC.

This chain connects TRBV5-8 to TRBJ2-1; 7 bases are a match to TRBD1. The CDR3 is made up of 15 amino acids. The germline gives CDR1 SGHTS, CDR2 YDEGEE. V was pared by 5 bases and J by 5 bases, with 10 bases of the junction left unmatched. CDR3 region: CASRDPRDSNNEQFF. In DNA, the CDR3 is TGTGCCAGCAGAGACCCCCGGGACAGTAACAATGAGCAGTTCTTC.

The chain combines TRBV21-1 with TRBJ1-3; the table's D call TRBD1 went unverified against the DNA. TRBV21-1 is a pseudogene segment. The CDR3 runs to 14 residues. The CDR3 loop is CASVDIRSGNTIYF. The CDR3 bases are TGTGCCAGCGTCGACATTCGCTCTGGAAACACCATATATTTT.

This clone was seen at least ten times. V usage is TRBV15 and J usage is TRBJ1-2; 7 bases fit TRBD1. Trimming removed 5 bases from V and 7 bases from J; junction bases left unmatched: 13. The CDR3 covers 15 residues. Germline V lookup: CDR1 LNHNV, CDR2 YYDKDF (reference sequence). The DNA of the CDR3 is TGTGCCACCAGCGGACCGTCGGACAGGAGGGGTGGCTACACCTTC. It codes for CATSGPSDRRGGYTF.

The rearrangement joins TRBV11-2 to TRBJ1-1; tentatively, D is TRBD1 (5 bases). V was pared by 3 bases and J by 5 bases, with 25 bases between. The CDR3 is 18 amino acids. The germline V gene has CDR1 SGHAT and CDR2 FQNNGV. CDR3: CASSLGSKGLIAGTEAFF. In DNA form, the CDR3 reads TGTGCCAGCAGCTTGGGTAGTAAGGGGTTAATTGCGGGAACTGAAGCTTTCTTT.

This clone turned up a few times. The chain is built from TRBV5-6 and TRBJ1-2; D not certain. The CDR3 is 12 residues long. From germline, CDR1 is SGHDT and CDR2 YYEEEE. The V end lost 4 bases, the J end lost 4 bases, and 8 bases lay between the germline ends. The CDR3 DNA reads as TGTGCCAGCAGCACGGGAGCCTATGGCTACACCTTC. Translation: CASSTGAYGYTF.

This clone was seen a few times. The V call is TRBV11-3, the J call TRBJ2-7; 7 bases map to TRBD1. The CDR3 is made up of 14 amino acids. Germline V gene sequence: CDR1 SGHNT, CDR2 YENEEA. The J segment lost 0 bases and the V segment lost 5 bases, leaving 4 bases of the junction unmatched. CDR3 nucleotide sequence: TGTGCCAGCAGCCCGACAGGGAGCTCCTACGAGCAGTACTTC. Translated: CASSPTGSSYEQYF.

This clone has a handful of counts. The gene calls are TRBV6-2 or TRBV6-3 and TRBJ1-1; the D is unclear. From germline, CDR1 is MNHEY and CDR2 SVGEGT. Trimming took 4 bases from V and 1 from J, leaving 10 bases between them. CDR3 length equals 14 residues. The CDR3 bases are TGTGCCAGCAGTTTGCACACAACGAACACTGAAGCTTTCTTT. This translates into CASSLHTTNTEAFF.

The chain combines TRBV7-2 with TRBJ2-7, with TRBD2 as a possible D gene (6 bases). The CDR3 contains 14 residues. V was clipped by 5 bases and J by 5 bases, with 16 bases between them. Germline V gene data show CDR1 as SGHTA and CDR2 as FQGNSA. The CDR3 region is CASSLLGGVNEQYF. The CDR3 DNA is TGTGCCAGCAGCCTGCTCGGGGGTGTGAACGAGCAGTACTTC. Looking up the rest from reference TRBV7-2 and TRBJ2-7 gives the full variable domain: GAGVSQSPSNKVTEKGKDVELRCDPISGHTALYWYRQSLGQGLEFLIYFQGNSAPDKSGLPSDRFSAERTGGSVSTLTIQRTQQEDSAVYLCASSLLGGVNEQYFGPGTRLTVT.

The chain employs TRBV2 and TRBJ1-1; 10 bases are a match to TRBD1. Germline CDR1 SNHLY, CDR2 FYNNEI. Losses at the gene ends were 5 bases for V and 0 bases for J; bases not matched to a gene: 3. The CDR3 runs to 15 residues. In nucleotides, the CDR3 is TGTGCCAGCAGTAGGGGACAGGGGTTGAACACTGAAGCTTTCTTT. Translated, it gives CASSRGQGLNTEAFF.